This T cell receptor (beta chain) comes out of a study of T cells after yellow fever vaccination (dated by TCRdb to between 2018 and 2021). Background on the whole study: Libraries from fractions with low cell numbers were prepared with the SMART-Seq v4 Ultra Low Input RNA kit. Bulk TCR alpha and beta repertoires were sequenced longitudinally to track T-cell clones before and after primary and booster YFV17D yellow fever vaccination. The cohort comprised two healthy male donors, one aged 18 to 30 and one aged 30 to 39 years. Bulk PBMC replicates and cell subsets were isolated from blood drawn at multiple timepoints before and after both primary and secondary immunization. The paper's findings and limits, for the study overall: FACS-sorted repertoires could contain abundant contaminating clonotypes from the bulk population, so computational filtering was required. Only a couple of donors were included in the study, so the extent to which the findings can be generalized is limited. Most clones expanded after primary vaccination were re-detected after the booster (almost 97% of CD4 and approximately 85% of CD8), suggesting broad memory maintenance. A small share of clonotypes was detected in both CD4 and CD8 compartments, with the overlap likely arising from convergent recombination. Compared with the primary T-cell response, the secondary T-cell response was weaker but faster, peaking on day 5 rather than day 15.

In the paper's terms, the treatment or condition label means: live attenuated yellow fever vaccine strain. Two biological replicates of bulk PBMCs were collected at each blood-draw timepoint. A standard Ficoll-Paque protocol was used to isolate PBMCs from peripheral blood. TriZol was used to extract RNA from bulk PBMCs, CD4 and CD8 fractions, and dextramer-positive and dextramer-negative fractions. The CDR3 holds 15 amino acids from the cysteine to the phenylalanine. The entry retains the CDR3 DNA only, 45 bases that are in frame from base 1. CDR1 LGHNA and CDR2 YSLEER were looked up in the germline V gene. The germline ends are 12 bases apart after V is trimmed by 0 bases and J by 4 bases. Notes on this clonotype: Its antigen remains undetermined. Base quality data are lacking; no much larger clone is found one base away.

Instrument on record: Illumina NovaSeq 6000. TCR cDNA was made using 5'RACE template switching, a step that added a universal primer site and unique molecular identifiers. Priming for cDNA synthesis came from both the TCR alpha and TCR beta constant segments. Library amplification used two PCR steps, and the second PCR step added sample barcodes and sequencing adapters. Libraries were sequenced on Illumina HiSeq 2500 (2x100 bp) or NovaSeq (2x150 bp). The authors processed their data as follows. Demultiplexing of reads and collapsing into UMI consensus sequences were performed with MIGEC, and V(D)J alignment was carried out with MiXCR. Vaccine-responding clonotypes were defined with edgeR using replicate PBMC samples, requiring FDR below 0.01 and a log2 fold change above 5 up to day 15. Each bulk clonotype was labeled CD4 or CD8 based on which sequenced repertoire, CD4 or CD8, contained the clonotype at higher abundance. Using fastp at Q25 and MiXCR, TCRdb reprocessed the public reads and kept productive beta chains. Rows are combined by CDR3 protein, so each entry shows the most common genes and DNA. The V and J calls follow TCRdb's processing rather than the paper's. Counted in this sample were 300,000 or so distinct CDR3 sequences; approximately 4.2% of them appeared once. The leading ten clones occupy around 24% of the sample.

The sequence was collected from a man younger than 35 who received the YFV17D yellow fever vaccine. This material consisted of PBMCs, taken 5 days after the yellow fever booster vaccination. The rearranged chain carries TRBV4-3 and TRBJ1-2; no confident D gene assignment can be made. At the DNA level, the sequence is TGCGCCAGCAGCCAAGAGTACGTACGGAGCTATGGCTACACCTTC. It translates to CASSQEYVRSYGYTF.